The 28 T cell receptor beta chains below were found in one sample sequenced in a study of CD8 T cells in ankylosing spondylitis. These receptors' antigens are unknown. TCRdb re-derived calls from the 5' RACE reads in MiXCR, one entry per CDR3 protein. The sample has more than 250,000 distinct CDR3 sequences, approximately 8% seen once. Study results and caveats: A motif of roughly eight highly homologous TCR beta variants was seen as apparently characteristic of ankylosing spondylitis blood.

The specimen sequenced was blood, either unsorted or a sorted T cell fraction (not recorded which). Receptors originate from a male donor with ankylosing spondylitis.

V gene TRBV3-1 combines with J gene TRBJ2-7; D not certain. CDR1 and CDR2 (germline): LGHDT, YNNKEL (reference sequence). The ends were cut back, 8 bases at V and 7 bases at J, with 15 bases in the middle. This CDR3 contains 12 residues. The CDR3 sequence: CASGRAPGEQYF. Written as DNA, the CDR3 is TGTGCCAGCGGTCGAGCCCCTGGGGAGCAGTACTTC.

This clonotype was seen many times. This chain connects TRBV12-3 or TRBV12-4 to TRBJ2-7; 9 bases are a match to TRBD2. There are 15 residues in the CDR3. Trimming cost V 2 bases and J 6 bases; bases outside gene matches: 8. CDR3 coding DNA: TGTGCCAGCAGTTTATCACCAGCGGGAGGTCGCGAGCAGTACTTC. This gives the protein CASSLSPAGGREQYF.

The chain joins TRBV6-2 or TRBV6-3 to TRBJ2-2; a possible D gene is TRBD1 (5 bases). The CDR3 consists of 15 residues. The germline V and J ends were trimmed by 0 bases and 4 bases, with 9 bases remaining between them. The germline gives CDR1 MNHEY, CDR2 SVGEGT. Here the CDR3 reads CASSYSIGVTGELFF. The CDR3 DNA sequence: TGTGCCAGCAGTTACTCGATAGGGGTCACCGGGGAGCTGTTTTTT.

This clonotype came up many times. This chain joins TRBV29-1 and TRBJ2-1; no definite D call. Germline V gene data show CDR1 as SQVTM and CDR2 as ANQGSEA. The CDR3 consists of 12 residues. The ends were cut back, 7 bases at V and 3 bases at J, with 10 bases in the middle. CDR3 sequence: CSGEEIYNEQFF. In nucleotides, the CDR3 is TGCAGCGGTGAGGAAATCTACAATGAGCAGTTCTTC.

The rearrangement joins TRBV20-1 to TRBJ2-2; 10 bases fit TRBD2. This CDR3 spans 14 amino acids. The V segment lost 5 bases and the J segment 4 bases; nucleotides outside the gene matches: 4. Looked up from germline, CDR1 is DFQATT and CDR2 is SNEGSKA (reference sequence). DNA for the CDR3: TGCAGTGCTGAGACTAGCGGGTTCACCGGGGAGCTGTTTTTT. Amino acid sequence: CSAETSGFTGELFF.

This clonotype was detected once. The chain couples TRBV28 to TRBJ2-7, with 12 bases fitting TRBD1. The CDR3 is made up of 17 amino acids. Losses at the gene ends were 6 bases for V and 5 bases for J; bases not matched to a gene: 14. Germline V gene data show CDR1 as MDHEN and CDR2 as SYDVKM. CDR3 sequence (DNA): TGTGCCAGCAGAGAAACCGGGACAGGGGGCGATTCCCACGAGCAGTACTTC. Translating it yields CASRETGTGGDSHEQYF.

This clonotype came up a few times. The chain is built from TRBV18 and TRBJ2-1; weak D call: TRBD1 (6 bases). V lost 2 bases, J lost 6 bases, and 8 bases lay in between. The CDR3 contains 13 residues. The germline V gene encodes CDR1 KGHSH and CDR2 LQKENI. The CDR3 bases are TGTGCCAGCTCACCATCAGGGGCCAATGAGCAGTTCTTC. This sequence encodes CASSPSGANEQFF.

The chain carries TRBV25-1 and TRBJ2-1; D tentatively fits TRBD1 or TRBD2 (5 bases each). Trimming cost V 3 bases and J 7 bases, with 13 bases left between them. This CDR3 comprises 14 residues. Germline assignment: CDR1 MGHDK and CDR2 SYGVNS. The CDR3, as DNA: TGTGCCAGCAGTGAGGATCCGGGACGGAATGAGCAGTTCTTC. It yields the protein CASSEDPGRNEQFF.

This clonotype showed up many times. The rearrangement joins TRBV29-1 to TRBJ2-1; no firm D call. There are 13 residues in the CDR3. V lost 1 base and J 8 bases, leaving 12 bases between the germline ends. Germline CDR1 is SQVTM and CDR2 is ANQGSEA. The CDR3 sequence: CSVEGTVDDEQFF. CDR3 nucleotides: TGCAGCGTTGAAGGGACGGTGGACGATGAGCAGTTCTTC.

The chain joins TRBV7-2 to TRBJ2-1; possibly TRBD1 or TRBD2 for D (5 bases each). This CDR3 comprises 15 residues. The germline gives CDR1 SGHTA, CDR2 FQGNSA. With 0 bases removed from V and 8 bases from J, the gap between germline ends came to 14 bases. The DNA for the CDR3 is TGTGCCAGCAGCTTAGCCGGGACCGGGGTCCATGAGCAGTTCTTC. Its translation is CASSLAGTGVHEQFF.

The V call is TRBV29-1, the J call TRBJ1-2; possibly TRBD1 for D (5 bases). The CDR3 extends over 13 amino acids. Germline loops: CDR1 SQVTM, CDR2 ANQGSEA. V dropped 5 bases and J dropped 4 bases, with 14 bases sitting between them. CDR3 coding DNA: TGCAGCGTTAGAACCGGGACGGCCTATGGCTACACCTTC. This sequence encodes CSVRTGTAYGYTF.

This clonotype was counted a few times. This sequence joins TRBV27 and TRBJ2-3; a possible D gene is TRBD2 (6 bases). Deletions cut 10 bases from V and 1 base from J, with 12 bases between. The germline V gene encodes CDR1 MNHEY and CDR2 SMNVEV (reference sequence). This CDR3 spans 13 amino acids. The CDR3 here is CATGEAGTDTQYF. CDR3 coding DNA: TGTGCCACGGGGGAGGCGGGCACAGATACGCAGTATTTT.

The chain uses TRBV7-2 and TRBJ2-5, with D tentatively TRBD1 (6 bases). The CDR3 has 16 residues. Germline CDR1 and CDR2: SGHTA and FQGNSA. The V end was cut by 2 bases, the J end by 3 bases, with 16 bases between. CDR3 sequence (DNA): TGTGCCAGCAGCTTAAAGTTAGGACAGCTGAAAGAGACCCAGTACTTC. Its translation is CASSLKLGQLKETQYF.

The chain joins TRBV6-5 to TRBJ2-4, with 8 bases that match TRBD2. This CDR3 spans 17 amino acids. Germline V lookup: CDR1 MNHEY, CDR2 SVGAGI. V lost 0 bases, J lost 9 bases, and 13 bases stayed unmatched. This CDR3 reads CASSYSAPSGSVSIQYF. The CDR3 bases are TGTGCCAGCAGTTACTCGGCGCCCAGCGGGAGTGTCTCCATTCAGTACTTC.

This clonotype has a count of ten or more. This chain joins TRBV6-1 and TRBJ2-2; 12 nucleotides align to TRBD2. CDR3 length: 16 amino acids. Germline CDR1 is MNHNS and CDR2 is SASEGT. V dropped 5 bases and J dropped 6; count of bases not matched to a gene: 7. Here the CDR3 DNA reads TGTGCCAGCAGTCAAGGACTAGCGGGATACGCCGGGGAGCTGTTTTTT. This codes for CASSQGLAGYAGELFF.

The chain is built from TRBV7-2 and TRBJ2-1; TRBD1 might be the D (6 bases). This CDR3 spans 15 amino acids. V lost 8 bases and J 0 bases, leaving 14 bases between the germline ends. Per the germline V gene, CDR1 is SGHTA and CDR2 is FQGNSA. The chain's CDR3 is CASRSGVSSYNEQFF. DNA for the CDR3: TGTGCCAGCCGGTCAGGGGTGAGCTCCTACAATGAGCAGTTCTTC. The whole variable domain, remainder taken from reference TRBV7-2 and TRBJ2-1, is GAGVSQSPSNKVTEKGKDVELRCDPISGHTALYWYRQSLGQGLEFLIYFQGNSAPDKSGLPSDRFSAERTGGSVSTLTIQRTQQEDSAVYLCASRSGVSSYNEQFFGPGTRLTVL.

The table lists this clonotype with a few counts. The rearrangement uses TRBV28 and TRBJ2-4; 8 bases agree with TRBD1. V was clipped by 6 bases and J by 3 bases; unmatched bases: 10. This CDR3 has 16 residues. Germline V gives CDR1 MDHEN, CDR2 SYDVKM. The CDR3 sequence: CASRRDRGWVKNIQYF. CDR3 nucleotides: TGTGCCAGCAGACGCGACAGGGGTTGGGTCAAAAACATTCAGTACTTC.

This clonotype was found many times. The rearrangement joins TRBV29-1 to TRBJ2-7; D is possibly TRBD1 or TRBD2 (5 bases each). The length of the CDR3 is 15 residues. Between the trimmed V and J ends, which lost 6 bases and 0 bases, there was a span of 18 bases. CDR1 is SQVTM, CDR2 ANQGSEA, per germline. The CDR3 sequence is CSVRRTSGGSYEQYF. The CDR3 nucleotides read TGCAGCGTAAGAAGAACCTCTGGGGGCTCCTACGAGCAGTACTTC.

This clonotype was counted many times. The chain recombines TRBV28 with TRBJ2-1; 12 bases match TRBD1. Germline CDR1 and CDR2: MDHEN and SYDVKM. After removal of 11 bases from V and 7 bases from J, the junction contained 12 bases not matched to a gene. The CDR3 has 15 amino acids. The CDR3: CAGSRGDRGRNEQFF. The CDR3 nucleotides are TGTGCCGGGAGCCGTGGGGACAGGGGGCGAAATGAGCAGTTCTTC.

This clonotype was seen a handful of times. The chain employs TRBV3-1 and TRBJ1-3; 7 bases map to TRBD1. This CDR3 is 16 amino acids long. J lost 4 bases, V lost 1 base, and 7 bases had no gene match. CDR1 LGHDT and CDR2 YNNKEL come from the germline V gene (reference sequence). This CDR3 reads CASSQVPGQSGNTIYF. CDR3 bases: TGTGCCAGCAGCCAAGTCCCGGGACAGTCCGGAAACACCATATATTTT. The variable domain in full, completed from reference TRBV3-1 and TRBJ1-3, reads DTAVSQTPKYLVTQMGNDKSIKCEQNLGHDTMYWYKQDSKKFLKIMFSYNNKELIINETVPNRFSPKSPDKAHLNLHINSLELGDSAVYFCASSQVPGQSGNTIYFGEGSWLTVV.

The gene calls are TRBV5-6 and TRBJ1-4; D gene unclear. CDR1 and CDR2 from the germline V gene are SGHDT and YYEEEE. V was clipped by 1 base and J by 6 bases, with 16 bases between them. The CDR3 extends over 16 amino acids. The CDR3 DNA follows: TGTGCCAGCAGCTTGTACCCGACCGCCGGCGATGAAAAACTGTTTTTT. This encodes CASSLYPTAGDEKLFF.

This clonotype turned up a few times. The rearrangement joins TRBV18 to TRBJ2-1; 10 bases agree with TRBD2. Germline trimming cut 2 bases from V and 8 bases from J; bases unmatched to any gene: 12. Germline assignment: CDR1 KGHSH and CDR2 LQKENI. The CDR3 spans 17 residues. CDR3 sequence reads: CASSPVLASGSMYEQFF. In nucleotides, the CDR3 is TGTGCCAGCTCACCAGTTTTGGCTAGCGGGAGTATGTATGAGCAGTTCTTC. The full variable domain, completed using reference TRBV18 and TRBJ2-1, is NAGVMQNPRHLVRRRGQEARLRCSPMKGHSHVYWYRQLPEEGLKFMVYLQKENIIDESGMPKERFSAEFPKEGPSILRIQQVVRGDSAAYFCASSPVLASGSMYEQFFGPGTRLTVL.

The table lists this clonotype with many counts. The gene calls are TRBV5-5 and TRBJ2-1, with D hard to call. The germline V and J ends were trimmed by 0 bases and 7 bases, with 14 bases remaining between them. The germline V gene encodes CDR1 SGHKS and CDR2 YYEKEE (reference sequence). The CDR3 is 15 amino acids. CDR3 in DNA: TGTGCCAGCAGCTTGGTGCCCGCTTACTGGAATGAGCAGTTCTTC. Translated, it gives CASSLVPAYWNEQFF.

Ten or more counts support this clonotype. The chain links TRBV28 to TRBJ1-5, with 7 positions matching TRBD1. The CDR3 totals 15 residues. V was pared by 6 bases and J by 6 bases, with 11 bases of the junction left unmatched. Germline assignment: CDR1 MDHEN and CDR2 SYDVKM. The CDR3: CASRDRGQPVQPQHF. The CDR3 nucleotides are TGTGCCAGCAGGGATCGGGGACAGCCCGTTCAGCCCCAGCATTTT.

This clonotype occurred many times. The genes are TRBV20-1 and TRBJ2-5, with D possibly matching TRBD1 (5 bases). The CDR3 is 13 residues long. CDR1 and CDR2 (germline): DFQATT, SNEGSKA (reference sequence). The V end lost 6 bases, the J end lost 4 bases, and 15 bases lay between the germline ends. The CDR3 here is CSAQRGSTETQYF. CDR3 nucleotide sequence: TGCAGTGCGCAAAGGGGTAGCACAGAGACCCAGTACTTC.

This clonotype turned up a few times. The chain links TRBV19 to TRBJ2-5; 9 bases agree with TRBD2. J lost 5 bases, V lost 4 bases, and 5 bases had no gene match. CDR1 LNHDA and CDR2 SQIVND come from the germline V gene (reference sequence). This CDR3 spans 14 amino acids. The CDR3 region has the DNA TGTGCCAGTAGTAGTGCGGGAGGGCCCGAGACCCAGTACTTC. Amino acids: CASSSAGGPETQYF.

A word on this clonotype: A much larger clone lies one base from this, so it may be a read error. The chain uses TRBV20-1 and TRBJ2-1; 9 bases are a match to TRBD2. This CDR3 is built from 16 residues. The junction had 10 bases not matched to a gene; V was cut back by 3 bases and J by 4 bases. CDR1 DFQATT and CDR2 SNEGSKA come from the germline V gene (reference sequence). This CDR3 is CSARSMSSGIYNEQFF. The DNA of the CDR3 is TGCAGTGCTAGGTCAATGTCTAGCGGGATTTACAATGAGCAGTTCTTC.

In this sample, this clonotype turned up a few times. The chain couples TRBV6-2 or TRBV6-3 to TRBJ2-1, with a possible D match to TRBD1 (5 bases). V was trimmed by 8 bases and J by 5 bases, leaving 16 bases between them. This CDR3 has 14 amino acids. CDR1 MNHEY and CDR2 SVGEGT come from the germline V gene. In nucleotides, the CDR3 is TGTGCCAGCGTTCGGCAGGGTTATAACAATGAGCAGTTCTTC. It encodes CASVRQGYNNEQFF.